The entry below gives a single T cell receptor beta chain sequence along with its context. The data stem from a study of T cell responses to AZD1222 COVID-19 vaccine. In germline, CDR1 is KGHDR, CDR2 SFDVKD. V dropped 2 bases and J dropped 0 bases, with 12 bases sitting between them. The CDR3 contains 17 residues. Repertoires were generated with immunoSEQ multiplex PCR, while TCRdb's copy carries only in-frame clones and drops some. The sample has 95,000 to 100,000 clones, 85% to 90% seen once. This sequence was found in an adult in good health. Material: peripheral blood, obtained on day 0 of AZD1222 vaccination. The rearrangement links TRBV24-1 to TRBJ2-2; TRBD2 is a possible D gene (6 bases). The CDR3 protein is CATSDYAGPTNTGELFF. The CDR3 DNA follows: TGTGCCACCAGTGATTACGCGGGACCTACGAACACCGGGGAGCTGTTTTTT.